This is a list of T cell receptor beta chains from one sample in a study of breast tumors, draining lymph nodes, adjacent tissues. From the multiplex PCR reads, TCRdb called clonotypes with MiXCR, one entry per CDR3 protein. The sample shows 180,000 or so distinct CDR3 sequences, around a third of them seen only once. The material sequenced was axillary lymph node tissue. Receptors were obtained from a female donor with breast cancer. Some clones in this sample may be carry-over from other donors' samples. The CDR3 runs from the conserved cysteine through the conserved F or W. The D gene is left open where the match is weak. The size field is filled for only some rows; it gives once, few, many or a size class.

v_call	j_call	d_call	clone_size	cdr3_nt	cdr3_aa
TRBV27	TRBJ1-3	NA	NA	TGTGCCAGCAGTTTTGGGGTCTCTGGAAACACCATATATTTT	CASSFGVSGNTIYF
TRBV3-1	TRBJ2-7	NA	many	TGTGCCAGCAGCCAGGAGGGAGCTCAAACCGAGCAGTACTTC	CASSQEGAQTEQYF
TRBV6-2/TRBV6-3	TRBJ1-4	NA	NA	TGTGCCGGCAGCGTTCTAACTTACAAAGGGGCACCTAATGAAAAACTGTTTTTT	CAGSVLTYKGAPNEKLFF
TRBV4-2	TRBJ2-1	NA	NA	TGTGCCAGCAGCCAAGGGGTAGGGGACTACAATGAGCAGTTCTTC	CASSQGVGDYNEQFF
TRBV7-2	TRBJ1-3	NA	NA	TGTGCCAGCAGTACCAGACTAGCGGGAGCCTCTGGGAACACCATATATTTT	CASSTRLAGASGNTIYF
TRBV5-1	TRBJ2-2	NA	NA	NA	CASSTGRREQYFGPGTGELFF
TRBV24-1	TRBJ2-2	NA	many	TGTGCCACCAGTACCACCCACGAGAACACCGGGGAGCTGTTTTTT	CATSTTHENTGELFF
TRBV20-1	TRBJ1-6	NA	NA	TGCAGTGCTAGAGAAGGCCAGGGATTCTCAGGCTCCTATAATTCACCCCTCCACTTT	CSAREGQGFSGSYNSPLHF
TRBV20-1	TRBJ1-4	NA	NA	TGCAGTGCTCCTAGACAGAATGAAAAACTGTTTTTT	CSAPRQNEKLFF
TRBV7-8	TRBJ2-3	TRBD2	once	TGTGCCAGCAGCTTTAGGACTAGCGGGGGAGGAGATACGCAGTATTTT	CASSFRTSGGGDTQYF
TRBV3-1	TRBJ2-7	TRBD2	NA	TGTGCCAGCAGCCAATCAGCGGGGCCACGAAGGGAGCAGTACTTC	CASSQSAGPRREQYF
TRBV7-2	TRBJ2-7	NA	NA	TGTGCCAGCAGCAAAGAGGCGGGTGACGAGCAGTACTTC	CASSKEAGDEQYF
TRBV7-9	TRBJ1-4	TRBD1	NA	TGTGCCAGCAGCGGGGACAGGGGTTTTACGAATGATGAAAAACTGTTTTTT	CASSGDRGFTNDEKLFF
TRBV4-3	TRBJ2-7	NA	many	TGCGCCAGCAGCCAAAAACAGGGACCCTACGAGCAGTACTTC	CASSQKQGPYEQYF
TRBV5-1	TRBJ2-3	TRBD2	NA	TGCGCCAGCAGTTTGACTAGCGGGAGGGCCACAGATACGCAGTATTTT	CASSLTSGRATDTQYF
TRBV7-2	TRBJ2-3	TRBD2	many	TGTGCCAGCAGCCTGACTAGCGGGAGAGGGGGAGATACGCAGTATTTT	CASSLTSGRGGDTQYF
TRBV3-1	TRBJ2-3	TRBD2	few	TGTGCCAGCAGCCACCCGGGACTAGATGTATACGCTACGCAGTATTTT	CASSHPGLDVYATQYF
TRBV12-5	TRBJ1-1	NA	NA	TGTGCTAGTGGTTTGGTCGCCGGGTCAAGAGGGATCACTGAAGCTTTCTTT	CASGLVAGSRGITEAFF
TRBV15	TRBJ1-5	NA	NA	TGTGCCACCAGCAGTTTCAGGGATCAGCCCCAGCATTTT	CATSSFRDQPQHF
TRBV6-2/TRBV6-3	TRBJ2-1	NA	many	TGTGCCAGCTCCAACTACAATGAGCAGTTCTTC	CASSNYNEQFF
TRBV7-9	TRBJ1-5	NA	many	TGTGCCAGCAGCTTAGCCCTAAATCAGCCCCAGCATTTT	CASSLALNQPQHF
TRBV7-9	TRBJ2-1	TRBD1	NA	TGTGCCAGCAGCTTAAGGACAGGGGACCCCTACAATGAGCAGTTCTTC	CASSLRTGDPYNEQFF
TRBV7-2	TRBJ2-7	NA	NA	TGTGCCAGCAGCTCCCAAACAACCTACTTC	CASSSQTTYF
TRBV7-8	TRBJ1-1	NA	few	TGTGCCAGCAGCCACAAGTCGGCGGGGAACACTGAAGCTTTCTTT	CASSHKSAGNTEAFF
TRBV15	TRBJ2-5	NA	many	TGTGCCACCAGCCGAGGGGAGACCCAGTACTTC	CATSRGETQYF
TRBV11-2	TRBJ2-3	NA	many	TGTGCCAGCCGTTTCGGGCCTGCCTTTGGAGATACGCAGTATTTT	CASRFGPAFGDTQYF
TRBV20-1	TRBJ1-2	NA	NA	TGCAGTGCTAGTCTTGGACGGGAGCGCCAGGTGGACTATGGCTACACCTTC	CSASLGRERQVDYGYTF
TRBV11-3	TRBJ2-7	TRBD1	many	TGTGCCAGCAGCATCGGACAGGGTCCCGGCGACGAGCAGTACTTC	CASSIGQGPGDEQYF
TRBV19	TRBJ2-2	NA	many	TGTGCCAGTAGTATAGTGGGCTTCACCGGGGAGCTGTTTTTT	CASSIVGFTGELFF
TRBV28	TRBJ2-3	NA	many	TGTGCCAGCAGTCCCTCAACGCGGAGAGAGTATTTT	CASSPSTRREYF
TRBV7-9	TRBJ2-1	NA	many	TGTGCCAGCAGCCAGGGGACGGGAGACGCTGAGCAGTTCTTC	CASSQGTGDAEQFF
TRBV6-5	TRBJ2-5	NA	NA	TGTGCCAGCAGTCGCCGGAGCCAGGGATATAGCAATCAGCCCCAGTACTTC	CASSRRSQGYSNQPQYF
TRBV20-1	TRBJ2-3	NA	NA	TGCAGTGCTAGGATCAGGGGGGGAGATACGCAGTATTTT	CSARIRGGDTQYF